The text below deals with one T cell receptor (beta chain). Trimming shortened V by 1 base and J by 5 bases, and 9 bases separated the two germline ends. CDR1 and CDR2 (germline): SGHVS, FQNEAQ. The CDR3 is 15 residues long. This sample was taken from a study of T cell responses to AZD1222 COVID-19 vaccine. Generated by immunoSEQ multiplex PCR, the TCRdb table keeps only in-frame clones and is missing some. The sample yields some 160,000 clones, roughly 93% seen once. This material consisted of peripheral blood, taken 28 days after the second AZD1222 dose. The chain links TRBV7-8 to TRBJ1-6; D is unresolved. This clonotype was sampled from an adult who received the AZD1222 COVID-19 vaccine. The CDR3 sequence: CASSLVRGHNSPLHF. CDR3 bases: TGTGCCAGCAGCTTAGTAAGAGGGCATAATTCACCCCTCCACTTT.